Listed below are T cell receptor beta chains from one sample, sequenced in a study of blood T cell repertoires in COVID-19. Sequencing used immunoSEQ multiplex PCR; TCRdb keeps in-frame clones, though not all of them. The sample records 88,000 or so clones, about 80% being singletons. Source material: peripheral blood. The receptor set was obtained from a human donor in a cohort sampled during active COVID-19. The conserved cysteine and the conserved F or W are not part of the CDR3 here. The order of the fields is clone size, J gene, V gene, CDR3 protein. Size is omitted from some rows. Given values are once, few, many or a class for expanded clones.

clone_size: few
j_call: TRBJ2-2
v_call: TRBV5-1
cdr3_aa: ASSWGPGDTGELF

clone_size: -
j_call: TRBJ1-3
v_call: TRBV3-1/TRBV3-2
cdr3_aa: ASSQDTAGAGTIY

clone_size: -
j_call: TRBJ1-6
v_call: TRBV19
cdr3_aa: ASSQDRVRSPLH

clone_size: -
j_call: TRBJ1-2
v_call: TRBV28
cdr3_aa: ASSASTGEDYGYT

clone_size: -
j_call: TRBJ1-1
v_call: TRBV7-9
cdr3_aa: ASSLYRDTEAF

clone_size: -
j_call: TRBJ2-1
v_call: TRBV5-5
cdr3_aa: ASSLRQGRDEQF

clone_size: -
j_call: TRBJ2-2
v_call: TRBV3-1/TRBV3-2
cdr3_aa: ASSQVAGGNTGELF

clone_size: -
j_call: TRBJ1-1
v_call: TRBV11-3
cdr3_aa: ASSLDGRGGRTEAF

clone_size: -
j_call: TRBJ1-5
v_call: TRBV12-3/TRBV12-4
cdr3_aa: ASSFGGGQPQH

clone_size: -
j_call: TRBJ1-2
v_call: TRBV27
cdr3_aa: ASSSALGQLDGYT

clone_size: -
j_call: TRBJ1-2
v_call: TRBV29-1
cdr3_aa: SVEDPLWGTGGEYYGYT

clone_size: once
j_call: TRBJ2-7
v_call: TRBV27
cdr3_aa: ASSLAVRDEQY

clone_size: once
j_call: TRBJ1-2
v_call: TRBV5-1
cdr3_aa: ASSLGTGYYGYT

clone_size: -
j_call: TRBJ2-3
v_call: TRBV24-1
cdr3_aa: ATGTGGGTDTQY

clone_size: -
j_call: TRBJ1-3
v_call: TRBV28
cdr3_aa: ASTGNENTIY

clone_size: -
j_call: TRBJ1-5
v_call: TRBV30
cdr3_aa: AWSVRGTARNQPQH

clone_size: few
j_call: TRBJ2-2
v_call: TRBV6-5
cdr3_aa: ASSRTGADTGELF

clone_size: -
j_call: TRBJ1-1
v_call: TRBV6-5
cdr3_aa: ASGPRAAVGLKAF

clone_size: -
j_call: TRBJ2-1
v_call: TRBV6-2/TRBV6-3
cdr3_aa: ASSYSRREGHYNEQF

clone_size: -
j_call: TRBJ1-2
v_call: TRBV24-1
cdr3_aa: ATSAGANYGYT

clone_size: -
j_call: TRBJ1-4
v_call: TRBV27
cdr3_aa: ASSSSTGGREKLF

clone_size: -
j_call: TRBJ2-7
v_call: TRBV5-1
cdr3_aa: ASSWGDRASEQY

clone_size: -
j_call: TRBJ1-5
v_call: TRBV3-1/TRBV3-2
cdr3_aa: ASSQDSGSNQPQH

clone_size: -
j_call: TRBJ1-1
v_call: TRBV7-6
cdr3_aa: ASSSARGGDTEAF

clone_size: -
j_call: TRBJ1-1
v_call: TRBV3-1/TRBV3-2
cdr3_aa: ASSQATVNTEAF

clone_size: once
j_call: TRBJ2-2
v_call: TRBV7-3
cdr3_aa: ASSLAGPNTGELF

clone_size: -
j_call: TRBJ2-5
v_call: TRBV5-1
cdr3_aa: ASSLVGRTLQETQY

clone_size: -
j_call: TRBJ2-1
v_call: TRBV4-2
cdr3_aa: ASSQDQDYFNEQF

clone_size: -
j_call: TRBJ1-4
v_call: TRBV25-1
cdr3_aa: ASSGGRGNEKLF

clone_size: -
j_call: TRBJ2-3
v_call: TRBV21-1
cdr3_aa: ASGGTGGTDTQY

clone_size: once
j_call: TRBJ2-5
v_call: TRBV24-1
cdr3_aa: ATSDRDRGLETQY

clone_size: -
j_call: TRBJ2-7
v_call: TRBV28
cdr3_aa: ASSLRGTSGNYEQY

clone_size: -
j_call: TRBJ2-2
v_call: TRBV9
cdr3_aa: ASSVISGRNTGELF

clone_size: -
j_call: TRBJ2-3
v_call: TRBV4-2
cdr3_aa: ASSMRGGPDTQY

clone_size: -
j_call: TRBJ1-5
v_call: TRBV5-6
cdr3_aa: ASSLATGYQPQH

clone_size: -
j_call: TRBJ1-6
v_call: TRBV4-1
cdr3_aa: ASSPGGQGESPLH

clone_size: -
j_call: TRBJ1-1
v_call: TRBV6-5
cdr3_aa: ASSHRDTEAF

clone_size: -
j_call: TRBJ2-3
v_call: TRBV5-1
cdr3_aa: ASSLTRGPTDTQY

clone_size: -
j_call: TRBJ2-7
v_call: TRBV5-1
cdr3_aa: ASRTQGGEQY